Shown below are 24 T cell receptor beta chains from a single sample sequenced in a study of regulatory T cells in long-lasting Graves disease (dated by TCRdb to the early 2020s). Library preparation used multiplex PCR. Data came from an Illumina HiSeq 4000. To build TCR beta libraries, CDR3 regions were amplified by Arm-PCR using iRepertoire HTBI primers. TCRdb took the public reads, trimmed them with fastp at Q25, ran MiXCR for clone calling and kept in-frame beta chains. Each CDR3 protein appears once, grouped with its most common genes and DNA. Here the sample has 650,000 to 700,000 distinct CDR3 sequences; 25% to 35% occur a single time. The ten largest clones add up to around 40% of the sample. The time point label, read with the paper, signifies: persistent/refractory GD, antithyroid drugs over 5 years with positive TRAb. RNA was extracted from PBMCs in TRIzol for both TCR sequencing and RNA sequencing.

Here the sequenced sample was peripheral blood mononuclear cells (PBMCs), taken when the disease was refractory, from a patient treated with antithyroid drugs. These receptors were collected from a female donor with Graves disease.

This clonotype was seen more than once but under ten times. The V gene is TRBV29-1, the J gene TRBJ1-1, with TRBD1 identical over 12 bases. Per germline, CDR1 SQVTM and CDR2 ANQGSEA. With V trimmed by 5 bases and J by 6 bases, 19 bases remained unmatched. The CDR3 length is 18 residues. This CDR3 is CSVRPGTGGLRSFAEAFF. Written as DNA, the CDR3 is TGCAGCGTTCGTCCCGGGACAGGGGGCCTACGCTCTTTTGCTGAAGCTTTCTTT.

About this clonotype: Being one base from a much bigger clone, this may be a read error. The V gene is TRBV12-3 or TRBV12-4, the J gene TRBJ2-5; 7 bases line up with TRBD2. The CDR3 runs 17 residues. Germline trimming cut 3 bases from V and 0 bases from J; bases unmatched to any gene: 10. The CDR3 nucleotides read TGTGCCAGCAGTTTGCTGGCGGGAGCCATGTACCAAGAGACCCAGTACTTC. Translation gives CASSLLAGAMYQETQYF.

The chain couples TRBV5-4 to TRBJ1-2, with a weak D call TRBD1 (5 bases). V was shortened by 3 bases and J by 4 bases, with 16 bases between the two germline ends. CDR3 length: 15 amino acids. The germline V gene has CDR1 SGHNT and CDR2 YYREEE (reference sequence). The CDR3 spells CASSSDPRDLYGYTF. DNA of the CDR3: TGTGCCAGCAGCTCCGACCCCCGGGACCTCTATGGCTACACCTTC.

V gene TRBV20-1 combines with J gene TRBJ2-5, with 11 bases that match TRBD2. V trimming: 5 bases; J trimming: 1 base; junction bases outside the gene matches: 6. This CDR3 has 15 amino acids. Germline CDR1 and CDR2: DFQATT and SNEGSKA (reference sequence). The chain's CDR3 is CSAVRLAGTQETQYF. The CDR3 DNA is TGCAGTGCTGTCCGACTAGCGGGGACCCAAGAGACCCAGTACTTC.

The chain uses TRBV18 and TRBJ2-7; D is ambiguous. Germline V gene data show CDR1 as KGHSH and CDR2 as LQKENI. Trimming stripped 6 bases from V and 0 bases from J, with 12 bases between. This CDR3 region has 14 residues. CDR3 coding DNA: TGTGCCAGCTCGCCGACTCCGAGCTCCTACGAGCAGTACTTC. Translation gives CASSPTPSSYEQYF. The complete variable domain, with remaining parts taken from reference TRBV18 and TRBJ2-7, reads NAGVMQNPRHLVRRRGQEARLRCSPMKGHSHVYWYRQLPEEGLKFMVYLQKENIIDESGMPKERFSAEFPKEGPSILRIQQVVRGDSAAYFCASSPTPSSYEQYFGPGTRLTVT.

This chain connects TRBV6-1 to TRBJ1-2; 8 bases align to TRBD1. The CDR3 consists of 15 residues. Germline V gene lookup returns CDR1 MNHNS and CDR2 SASEGT. J gave up 2 bases and V 3 bases, and 5 bases lay outside the gene matches. The CDR3 nucleotides read TGTGCCAGCAGTGACGACAGGGGAGCCAACTATGGCTACACCTTC. This encodes CASSDDRGANYGYTF.

The gene calls are TRBV6-1 and TRBJ2-5; D may be TRBD1 (6 bases). V was shortened by 7 bases and J by 8 bases, with 17 bases between the two germline ends. In germline, CDR1 is MNHNS, CDR2 SASEGT. The CDR3 is 13 amino acids. The DNA of the CDR3 is TGTGCCAGCAACCGGGACATGGGGAAAACCCAGTACTTC. It specifies CASNRDMGKTQYF.

The table lists this clonotype with a count of one. CDR3 residues: CASSFRLAEEYEQYF. In DNA, the CDR3 is TGTGCCAGCAGCTTCCGTCTAGCGGAGGAATACGAGCAGTACTTC. This chain joins TRBV11-1 and TRBJ2-7, with TRBD2 identical over 7 bases. The CDR3 is made up of 15 amino acids. Germline lookup yields CDR1 SGHAT and CDR2 FQDESV (reference sequence). V was clipped by 3 bases and J by 4 bases; unmatched bases: 9.

The J gene is TRBJ1-5, the V gene TRBV7-6; D perhaps matches TRBD1 (5 bases). This CDR3 comprises 18 residues. Germline V lookup: CDR1 SGHVS, CDR2 FNYEAQ. V lost 1 base and J lost 7, with 23 bases in between. CDR3 sequence reads: CASSLGAGLKGIKQPQHF. The DNA of the CDR3 is TGTGCCAGCAGCTTAGGGGCGGGGCTGAAAGGGATTAAGCAGCCCCAGCATTTT.

The gene calls are TRBV6-2 or TRBV6-3 and TRBJ2-7; D may be TRBD1 (5 bases). Germline V gene data show CDR1 as MNHEY and CDR2 as SVGEGT. V was pared by 5 bases and J by 4 bases, with 15 bases between. The CDR3 is 14 residues long. CDR3 protein: CASSEAQGSYEQYF. The CDR3 DNA is TGTGCCAGCAGTGAAGCCCAGGGTTCATACGAGCAGTACTTC.

Comments on this clonotype: Relative to the germline gene, one junction end is altered; a read error may explain this. The gene calls are TRBV28 and TRBJ1-1; 10 bases are shared with TRBD1. The germline gives CDR1 MDHEN, CDR2 SYDVKM. This CDR3 has 14 amino acids. Written as DNA, the CDR3 is TGTGCCATCAGTGACGGGGACAGGGGCGCTGAAGCTTTCTTT. Amino acid sequence: CAISDGDRGAEAFF.

There are many counts of this clonotype. CDR3 loop: CASSEARTGGETQYF. The CDR3 bases are TGTGCCAGCAGTGAAGCCCGGACAGGGGGAGAGACCCAGTACTTC. The chain combines TRBV6-1 with TRBJ2-5; 10 bases match TRBD1. V shed 0 bases, J shed 4 bases, and the junction held 2 bases outside the gene matches. The germline V gene has CDR1 MNHNS and CDR2 SASEGT. The CDR3 loop spans 15 amino acids.

The J gene is TRBJ2-4, the V gene TRBV29-1; D call uncertain. The CDR3 extends over 12 amino acids. Germline-derived CDR1 and CDR2 are SQVTM and ANQGSEA. The ends were cut back, 7 bases at V and 8 bases at J, with 15 bases in the middle. The CDR3 sequence: CSAERLGDIQYF. The CDR3 coding sequence is TGCAGCGCCGAAAGGCTTGGGGACATTCAGTACTTC.

Worth noting for this clonotype: This clone may be a read error of a much larger clone one base away. This sequence joins TRBV11-2 and TRBJ2-7; D remains unclear. In germline, CDR1 is SGHAT, CDR2 FQNNGV. CDR3 length: 13 amino acids. Trimming pared 0 bases from V and 1 base from J, leaving 4 bases between. CDR3 residues: CASSLEQSYEQYF. In nucleotides, the CDR3 is TGTGCCAGCAGCTTAGAACAGTCCTACGAGCAGTACTTC.

The chain carries TRBV7-3 and TRBJ2-2; D may correspond to TRBD1 or TRBD2 (5 bases each). V was shortened by 4 bases and J by 4 bases, with 13 bases between the two germline ends. There are 15 residues in the CDR3. In germline, CDR1 is SGHTA, CDR2 FQGTGA. The CDR3 is CASSSPGTGTGELFF. The CDR3 region has the DNA TGTGCCAGCAGCTCCCCCGGGACCGGCACCGGGGAGCTGTTTTTT.

The chain combines TRBV6-1 with TRBJ2-5, with D perhaps matching TRBD1 (6 bases). Trimming took off 6 bases at V and 1 base at J, with 24 bases between the two ends. The CDR3 runs to 18 residues. CDR1 and CDR2 (germline): MNHNS, SASEGT. The CDR3 region has the DNA TGTGCCAGCAGCCCCTTTCGTTCGAGGGGGTTGTTCCAAGAGACCCAGTACTTC. This translates into CASSPFRSRGLFQETQYF.

The V gene is TRBV12-3 or TRBV12-4, the J gene TRBJ2-2; TRBD2 is a possible D gene (6 bases). V gave up 4 bases and J gave up 6 bases, with 6 bases separating them. The CDR3 spans 12 residues. This CDR3 reads CASSWEAGELFF. The CDR3 DNA follows: TGTGCCAGCAGTTGGGAGGCCGGGGAGCTGTTTTTT.

This clonotype came up a few times. The CDR3 nucleotides read TGTGCCAGCAGTTATTCGTCGGGTCGCACCGGGGAGCTGTTTTTT. It is translated as CASSYSSGRTGELFF. The gene calls are TRBV6-2 or TRBV6-3 and TRBJ2-2; D remains ambiguous. The CDR3 is 15 residues long. Germline V gene lookup returns CDR1 MNHEY and CDR2 SVGEGT. The V and J ends lost 3 bases and 4 bases respectively, with 12 bases between them.

This chain links TRBV13 with TRBJ1-6; 7 bases line up with TRBD1. Germline assignment: CDR1 PRHDT and CDR2 FYEKMQ (reference sequence). CDR3 length equals 14 residues. The junction had 4 bases not matched to a gene; V was cut back by 6 bases and J by 5 bases. The CDR3 loop is CASRGTVDNSPLHF. CDR3 bases: TGTGCCAGCAGGGGGACAGTCGATAATTCACCCCTCCACTTT. Full variable domain (remainder filled in from reference TRBV13 and TRBJ1-6): AAGVIQSPRHLIKEKRETATLKCYPIPRHDTVYWYQQGPGQDPQFLISFYEKMQSDKGSIPDRFSAQQFSDYHSELNMSSLELGDSALYFCASRGTVDNSPLHFGNGTRLTVT.

This rearrangement joins TRBV10-3 to TRBJ1-1, with D hard to call. Germline assignment: CDR1 ENHRY and CDR2 SYGVKD. This CDR3 region has 14 residues. The V and J ends lost 4 bases and 1 base respectively, with 10 bases between them. The CDR3 reads CAISGSGRNTEAFF. The CDR3 DNA sequence: TGTGCCATCAGTGGCAGCGGCAGGAACACTGAAGCTTTCTTT.

In regard to this clonotype: A junction end diverges from the germline sequence, so it may reflect a read error. The chain employs TRBV11-2 and TRBJ2-7; D possibly uses TRBD1 or TRBD2 (6 bases each). CDR1 is SGHAT, CDR2 FQNNGV, per germline. The CDR3 runs 14 residues. The chain's CDR3 is CTSSLGGGTYEQYF. The CDR3 bases are TGTACCAGCAGCTTGGGGGGCGGAACCTACGAGCAGTACTTC.

The rearrangement joins TRBV2 to TRBJ1-2, with no clear D. Germline V gene sequence: CDR1 SNHLY, CDR2 FYNNEI. V was pared by 3 bases and J by 0 bases, with 8 bases between. The CDR3 is 14 residues long. For the CDR3, the DNA is TGTGCCAGCAGTGACAGACCCGCTAACTATGGCTACACCTTC. Amino acid sequence: CASSDRPANYGYTF.

The sample holds a few counts of this clonotype. The chain recombines TRBV10-3 with TRBJ1-1; tentatively, D is TRBD1 (5 bases). From germline, CDR1 is ENHRY and CDR2 SYGVKD. V was shortened by 4 bases and J by 0 bases, with 9 bases between the two germline ends. CDR3 length: 14 residues. The CDR3 sequence: CAISGRQMNTEAFF. The CDR3 DNA is TGTGCCATCAGTGGTCGACAGATGAACACTGAAGCTTTCTTT.

This clonotype appeared a few times. The rearrangement links TRBV20-1 to TRBJ2-3; 7 bases map to TRBD2. Losses at the gene ends were 3 bases for V and 4 bases for J; bases not matched to a gene: 7. Germline V gene sequence: CDR1 DFQATT, CDR2 SNEGSKA (reference sequence). CDR3 length: 14 residues. CDR3 nucleotide sequence: TGCAGTGCTAGCCCGGGAGGCCCAGCAGATACGCAGTATTTT. This encodes CSASPGGPADTQYF.